Shown below are 26 T cell receptor beta chains from a single sample sequenced in a study of cytomegalovirus exposure and HLA in healthy donors (dated by TCRdb to the late 2010s). The library was produced with the immunoSEQ multiplex PCR assay. For the multiplex PCR, a mixture combining 60 forward primers for TCR Vbeta segments and 13 reverse primers for TCR Jbeta segments was used. In TCRdb, the immuneACCESS table is reduced to in-frame sequences with V and J assigned. These tables do not hold every clone; where another copy was compared, an unresolved V gene accounts for under half, and the others remain unexplained. In this sample the table shows tens of thousands of clones, roughly 76% of which occur a single time. The ten largest clonotypes hold approximately 1.5% of the sample. The specimen was PBMCs. These receptors were taken from a male donor in good health and CMV-seronegative.

In nucleotides, the CDR3 is TGTGCCTGTCGCCCGACAGCCGACTCCGAAGCTTTCTTT. It translates to CACRPTADSEAFF. This rearrangement joins TRBV30 to TRBJ1-1, with D perhaps matching TRBD1 (5 bases). Trimming shortened V by 6 bases and J by 8 bases, and 19 bases separated the two germline ends. Germline CDR1 and CDR2: GTSNPN and SVGIG (reference sequence). The CDR3 covers 13 residues.

V gene TRBV19 combines with J gene TRBJ2-6; D is possibly TRBD1 (5 bases). CDR3 length: 15 amino acids. Germline V gives CDR1 LNHDA, CDR2 SQIVND (reference sequence). V was trimmed by 2 bases and J by 2 bases, leaving 7 bases between them. The CDR3, as DNA: TGTGCCAGTAGTATAACAGGACCTGGGGCCAACGTCCTGACTTTC. Residues: CASSITGPGANVLTF.

The chain recombines TRBV28 with TRBJ2-7, with 7 bases aligning to TRBD2. V lost 9 bases to trimming and J lost 4 bases; unmatched junction nucleotides: 6. This CDR3 is built from 12 residues. Germline CDR1 is MDHEN and CDR2 is SYDVKM. CDR3 in amino acids: CASHGGKYEQYF. DNA of the CDR3: TGTGCCAGTCACGGGGGGAAGTACGAGCAGTACTTC. The whole variable domain, remainder taken from reference TRBV28 and TRBJ2-7, is DVKVTQSSRYLVKRTGEKVFLECVQDMDHENMFWYRQDPGLGLRLIYFSYDVKMKEKGDIPEGYSVSREKKERFSLILESASTNQTSMYLCASHGGKYEQYFGPGTRLTVT.

The CDR3 sequence: CSDAGAGNEQFF. In DNA form, the CDR3 reads TGCAGCGATGCGGGAGCGGGAAATGAGCAGTTCTTC. The chain carries TRBV29-1 and TRBJ2-1, with 7 bases that match TRBD2. Germline V gene sequence: CDR1 SQVTM, CDR2 ANQGSEA. The CDR3 length is 12 residues. The ends lost 7 bases at V and 7 bases at J; junction bases unmatched: 7.

This clone occurred a few times. The rearrangement joins TRBV5-1 to TRBJ2-5; the D is unclear. The V end lost 4 bases, the J end lost 5 bases, and 9 bases lay between the germline ends. This CDR3 spans 12 amino acids. The germline CDR1 and CDR2 sequences are SGHRS and YFSETQ. CDR3 amino acids: CASSPMEETQYF. The CDR3 DNA reads as TGCGCCAGCAGCCCCATGGAGGAGACCCAGTACTTC.

The rearrangement joins TRBV28 to TRBJ2-2; unclear D gene. The CDR3 extends over 17 amino acids. Trimming cost V 5 bases and J 0 bases, with 16 bases left between them. CDR1 is MDHEN, CDR2 SYDVKM, per germline. CDR3: CASSPQTPFTNTGELFF. For the CDR3, the DNA is TGTGCCAGCAGTCCACAGACACCATTTACGAACACCGGGGAGCTGTTTTTT.

This clone appeared once. This chain joins TRBV10-3 and TRBJ1-5; tentatively, D is TRBD1 (5 bases). With 8 bases removed from V and 5 bases from J, the gap between germline ends came to 10 bases. Germline loops: CDR1 ENHRY, CDR2 SYGVKD. This CDR3 comprises 12 residues. CDR3 nucleotides: TGTGCCATCGGGGCAGATTATCAGCCCCAGCATTTT. This gives the protein CAIGADYQPQHF.

The V gene is TRBV27, the J gene TRBJ1-5; TRBD1 matches 7 bases. The CDR3 has 14 amino acids. Germline V gene sequence: CDR1 MNHEY, CDR2 SMNVEV (reference sequence). Germline trimming cut 6 bases from V and 3 bases from J; bases unmatched to any gene: 5. CDR3 region: CASRSGGINQPQHF. CDR3 in DNA: TGTGCCAGCAGGTCAGGGGGGATCAATCAGCCCCAGCATTTT.

The V call is TRBV9, the J call TRBJ2-7, with D perhaps matching TRBD2 (5 bases). Germline V gene sequence: CDR1 SGDLS, CDR2 YYNGEE. Trimming left V 3 bases short and J 6 bases short, with 10 bases between. This CDR3 has 12 amino acids. The CDR3: CASSATRGEQYF. CDR3 nucleotides: TGTGCCAGCAGCGCAACTAGAGGCGAGCAGTACTTC.

CDR3 DNA sequence: TGTGCCAGTAGTACGACAGGGGTTGGGACCTACGAGCAGTACTTC. Encoded protein: CASSTTGVGTYEQYF. This chain links TRBV19 with TRBJ2-7; 8 bases agree with TRBD1. J gave up 2 bases and V 4 bases, and 7 bases lay outside the gene matches. Germline assignment: CDR1 LNHDA and CDR2 SQIVND (reference sequence). The CDR3 loop spans 15 amino acids.

CDR3 in amino acids: CASSQTAYNSPLHF. CDR3 bases: TGTGCCAGCAGCCAAACAGCTTATAATTCACCCCTCCACTTT. The rearrangement links TRBV14 to TRBJ1-6; D is ambiguous. Germline V gene lookup returns CDR1 SGHDN and CDR2 FVKESK. This CDR3 comprises 14 residues. V lost 2 bases to trimming and J lost 4 bases, with 6 bases between them.

The V call is TRBV27, the J call TRBJ1-1; D perhaps matches TRBD1 (5 bases). The V end lost 4 bases, the J end lost 1 base, and 10 bases lay between the germline ends. Germline CDR1 is MNHEY and CDR2 is SMNVEV (reference sequence). CDR3 length: 14 amino acids. CDR3 loop: CASSSGDPNTEAFF. DNA of the CDR3: TGTGCCAGCAGTTCGGGGGATCCGAACACTGAAGCTTTCTTT.

V is TRBV7-2 and J is TRBJ1-1, with D unclear. V was pared by 3 bases and J by 1 base, with 6 bases between. The CDR3 runs 13 residues. CDR1 is SGHTA and CDR2 is FQGNSA in the germline V gene. The CDR3 here is CASSLSGNTEAFF. The CDR3 DNA follows: TGTGCCAGCAGCTTGTCCGGGAACACTGAAGCTTTCTTT.

V gene TRBV19 combines with J gene TRBJ1-4; 8 nucleotides line up with TRBD1. Germline CDR1 and CDR2: LNHDA and SQIVND (reference sequence). Trimming at V came to 3 bases and at J to 8 bases, leaving 20 bases not matched to a gene. This CDR3 spans 19 amino acids. The CDR3 here is CASSILGVGTGDAEEKLFF. The CDR3 DNA reads as TGTGCCAGTAGTATTCTTGGGGTTGGGACAGGCGACGCAGAGGAAAAACTGTTTTTT.

This chain connects TRBV4-3 to TRBJ1-1; D not certain. Trimming stripped 1 base from V and 0 bases from J, with 12 bases between. Germline CDR1 reads LGHNA; CDR2 reads YSLEER. This CDR3 is built from 16 residues. The DNA of the CDR3 is TGCGCCAGCAGCCAAGGCCCAGACGGGATGAACACTGAAGCTTTCTTT. Its translation: CASSQGPDGMNTEAFF.

Here the CDR3 reads CASSRGGATYNEQFF. CDR3 DNA: TGTGCCAGCAGCAGGGGAGGGGCAACCTACAATGAGCAGTTCTTC. The genes are TRBV7-2 and TRBJ2-1; 7 nucleotides agree with TRBD2. Germline V gives CDR1 SGHTA, CDR2 FQGNSA. This CDR3 region has 15 residues. V trimming: 5 bases; J trimming: 2 bases; junction bases outside the gene matches: 6. Looking up the rest from reference TRBV7-2 and TRBJ2-1 gives the full variable domain: GAGVSQSPSNKVTEKGKDVELRCDPISGHTALYWYRQSLGQGLEFLIYFQGNSAPDKSGLPSDRFSAERTGGSVSTLTIQRTQQEDSAVYLCASSRGGATYNEQFFGPGTRLTVL.

Note on this clone: Other DNA sequences within the sample encode an identical CDR3. The chain is built from TRBV30 and TRBJ1-2; 9 nucleotides align to TRBD1. The CDR3 has 15 residues. Germline loops: CDR1 GTSNPN, CDR2 SVGIG (reference sequence). CDR3 in DNA: TGTGCTTCGTACCTCCGGGACAGGGTACGGGATGGCTACACCTTC. Translating it yields CASYLRDRVRDGYTF.

The chain uses TRBV28 and TRBJ2-3, with 7 bases aligning to TRBD2. Germline-derived CDR1 and CDR2 are MDHEN and SYDVKM. The CDR3 runs 14 residues. The junction had 1 base not matched to a gene; V was cut back by 2 bases and J by 2 bases. This CDR3 is CASSLAGDTDTQYF. For the CDR3, the DNA is TGTGCCAGCAGTTTAGCGGGAGACACAGATACGCAGTATTTT.

This chain connects TRBV7-2 to TRBJ1-5; D not resolved. Per the germline V gene, CDR1 is SGHTA and CDR2 is FQGNSA. The germline V and J ends were trimmed by 4 bases and 1 base, with 5 bases remaining between them. The CDR3 is 13 residues long. Written as DNA, the CDR3 is TGTGCCAGCAGCTCGGGGAGCAATCAGCCCCAGCATTTT. Translated, it gives CASSSGSNQPQHF.

As to this clone: At one end the junction does not follow the germline gene, possibly because of a read error. Other DNA sequences of this sample code for an identical CDR3. The rearrangement joins TRBV11-2 to TRBJ1-2; D is possibly TRBD1 (6 bases). CDR3 length: 14 amino acids. Germline V gene lookup returns CDR1 SGHAT and CDR2 FQNNGV. The CDR3 DNA sequence: TGTGCTAGCAGCTTAGGGCGACAGGTCTGGGGCTACACCTTC. Protein: CASSLGRQVWGYTF.

CDR3 bases: TGTGCCAGCAGCAGGATTAGCGGGAGAGGAGCAGATACGCAGTATTTT. This translates into CASSRISGRGADTQYF. The V and J genes are TRBV5-4 and TRBJ2-3, with 9 bases matching TRBD2. CDR1 and CDR2 from the germline V gene are SGHNT and YYREEE (reference sequence). V trimming: 4 bases; J trimming: 4 bases; junction bases outside the gene matches: 10. CDR3 length: 16 residues.

This clone has more than one count but fewer than ten. This chain joins TRBV5-6 and TRBJ2-5; possibly TRBD2 for D (6 bases). The CDR3 spans 16 residues. With 2 bases removed from V and 5 bases from J, the gap between germline ends came to 19 bases. Germline lookup yields CDR1 SGHDT and CDR2 YYEEEE. In nucleotides, the CDR3 is TGTGCCAGCAGCTTAAAGTCAGCCATTGGGGGGGAGACCCAGTACTTC. Protein product: CASSLKSAIGGETQYF.

This clone was observed a few times. The genes are TRBV6-6 and TRBJ2-7, with 8 bases lining up with TRBD1. The CDR3 totals 16 residues. Germline-derived CDR1 and CDR2 are MNHNY and SVGAGI (reference sequence). V shed 5 bases and J 2 bases; nucleotides not matched to a gene: 11. The CDR3 region is CASSPRTGRVTYEQYF. The CDR3 nucleotides read TGTGCCAGCAGTCCACGGACAGGGCGGGTTACCTACGAGCAGTACTTC.

The rearrangement joins TRBV10-1 to TRBJ2-3; 10 bases line up with TRBD2. Germline values: CDR1 WNHNN, CDR2 SYGVQD (reference sequence). V lost 0 bases and J lost 6; bases outside the gene matches: 12. This CDR3 is built from 18 residues. The CDR3 protein is CASSESTGSGGRLDTQYF. The CDR3 coding sequence is TGCGCCAGCAGTGAGTCGACAGGTAGCGGGGGGCGGCTTGATACGCAGTATTTT.

This sequence joins TRBV4-3 and TRBJ1-1; D might be TRBD1 (6 bases). Germline CDR1 is LGHNA and CDR2 is YSLEER. The V gene lost 4 bases and the J gene lost 4 bases, with 13 bases spanning the gap. The CDR3 spans 14 residues. The CDR3 region is CASSPGVEGTEAFF. The CDR3 DNA follows: TGCGCCAGCAGCCCAGGGGTTGAAGGCACTGAAGCTTTCTTT.

This clone was seen only a few times. The chain carries TRBV19 and TRBJ1-5; 9 bases match TRBD1. Germline loops: CDR1 LNHDA, CDR2 SQIVND (reference sequence). The CDR3 is made up of 18 amino acids. Trimming cost V 6 bases and J 0 bases; bases outside gene matches: 12. CDR3 residues: CASRKKTGTGYSNQPQHF. DNA for the CDR3: TGTGCCAGTAGAAAGAAGACCGGGACAGGGTATAGCAATCAGCCCCAGCATTTT.